The present T cell receptor (beta chain) was sequenced within a study of blood T cell repertoires in COVID-19 (dated by TCRdb to the early 2020s). For context, the study as a whole: Samples covering the acute and convalescent phases of COVID-19 were provided by collaborators in the United States, Italy and Spain. The samples were drawn from the first 160 participants of the ongoing ImmuneRACE study and from 1,254 subjects provided by 6 global collaborators. Where HLA class I and class II types were available, the types were taken from metadata supplied by the sample provider, not from assay-based typing. The repertoires were made available in a free public database intended to serve as a resource for research on the immune response to SARS-CoV-2. Subjects who had been exposed to COVID-19, were actively infected with it, or had recovered from it provided the deeply sampled blood TCRbeta repertoires that made up the dataset. The material from the prospective study consisted of cDNA or gDNA derived from T cells, B-cell-depleted T cells, or PBMCs. The sample metadata nearly always contained a de-identified subject ID, COVID-19 status, age in years and sex.

A remark on this clone: It lacks a known antigen. Per-base quality was not reported, and no clone a single base away is much larger than it.

Points the paper makes about the study in general: Clinical and demographic metadata were provided uncurated, with the amount varying by source and participant.

The immunoSEQ Assay, a bias-controlled multiplex PCR, was used to amplify TCRbeta CDR3 regions from genomic DNA. The authors processed their data as follows. Nucleated cell counts per sample were estimated from amplification of reference gene primers within the assay. Sequence reads were collapsed and filtered to measure the absolute abundance of every unique TCRbeta CDR3 rearrangement. For each sample, productive Simpson clonality was calculated as the square root of Simpson's diversity index over productive rearrangements. This immuneACCESS table, as held by TCRdb, lists in-frame sequences with V and J called but not all clones. Of the missing ones, under half trace to an unresolved V gene in checked studies; the others have no known cause. V, J and clone size derive from that table, while D and trimming were established from the DNA sequence. The sample records 250,000 or so clones, roughly 83% of which are singletons. Roughly 12% of the sample comes from the top ten.

The collaborating institutions used their own protocols to collect whole blood in K2EDTA tubes. For TCRbeta analysis, collaborator samples were shipped as frozen whole blood, as isolated PBMCs, or as DNA extracted from either sample type. Including the terminal cysteine and phenylalanine, the CDR3 comprises 14 residues. CDR3 DNA is the only sequence kept; it has 42 bases, read in frame from the first base. Taken from the germline V gene (reference sequence), the CDR1 and CDR2 loops are LGHDT and YNNKEL. V and J are trimmed by 4 bases and 1 base, and the gene matches miss 0 bases of the junction. This TCR was sampled from a man older than 75 with acute or convalescent COVID-19. The sequenced material came from peripheral blood. In this chain, TRBV3-1 (or the pseudogene TRBV3-2) is recombined with TRBJ2-3, with 9 junctional bases fitting TRBD2. The nucleotide sequence reads TGTGCCAGCAGCCGGACTAGCGGCACAGATACGCAGTATTTT. This yields the protein CASSRTSGTDTQYF.